This T cell receptor beta chain comes out of a study of blood T cell repertoires in COVID-19. This clone appeared once. The V end was cut by 0 bases, the J end by 5 bases, with 13 bases between. From germline, CDR1 is MNHEY and CDR2 SMNVEV (reference sequence). This CDR3 comprises 15 residues. Assay: immunoSEQ multiplex PCR; the TCRdb copy retains only in-frame clones and omits some. Of hundreds of thousands of clones listed, about 88% are singletons. The origin of this receptor is a woman aged 25 to 39 who had recovered from COVID-19. Sequenced: PBMCs or T cells enriched from blood (not recorded which). This chain uses TRBV27 with TRBJ1-1, with D tentatively TRBD1 (6 bases). The CDR3 DNA sequence: TGTGCCAGCAGTTTATCGGTCGCAGGGGATACTGAAGCTTTCTTT. Its protein is CASSLSVAGDTEAFF.